This T cell receptor (beta chain) was identified during a study of blood T cell repertoires in COVID-19. Study as a whole: Donors in the United States, Italy and Spain gave samples during acute or convalescent COVID-19.

In the original workflow: Reference gene primer amplification yielded estimated nucleated cell counts. TCRdb keeps only in-frame clones here, not all; method: immunoSEQ multiplex PCR. V and J calls and clone size are as listed in that table; D and trimming were resolved from the DNA. The table includes roughly 250,000 clones, roughly nine tenths detected once. The V and J ends lost 0 bases and 11 bases, in that order; junction bases with no gene match: 2. Germline loops: CDR1 LNHNV, CDR2 YYDKDF (reference sequence). There are 13 residues in the CDR3. The sequence came from a man in his 60s who had recovered from COVID-19. Sequences were obtained from peripheral blood. V usage is TRBV15 and J usage is TRBJ2-2, with 8 bases fitting TRBD1. CDR3 sequence reads: CATSRETGAELFF. The CDR3 DNA reads TGTGCCACCAGCAGAGAGACAGGGGCAGAGCTGTTTTTT.